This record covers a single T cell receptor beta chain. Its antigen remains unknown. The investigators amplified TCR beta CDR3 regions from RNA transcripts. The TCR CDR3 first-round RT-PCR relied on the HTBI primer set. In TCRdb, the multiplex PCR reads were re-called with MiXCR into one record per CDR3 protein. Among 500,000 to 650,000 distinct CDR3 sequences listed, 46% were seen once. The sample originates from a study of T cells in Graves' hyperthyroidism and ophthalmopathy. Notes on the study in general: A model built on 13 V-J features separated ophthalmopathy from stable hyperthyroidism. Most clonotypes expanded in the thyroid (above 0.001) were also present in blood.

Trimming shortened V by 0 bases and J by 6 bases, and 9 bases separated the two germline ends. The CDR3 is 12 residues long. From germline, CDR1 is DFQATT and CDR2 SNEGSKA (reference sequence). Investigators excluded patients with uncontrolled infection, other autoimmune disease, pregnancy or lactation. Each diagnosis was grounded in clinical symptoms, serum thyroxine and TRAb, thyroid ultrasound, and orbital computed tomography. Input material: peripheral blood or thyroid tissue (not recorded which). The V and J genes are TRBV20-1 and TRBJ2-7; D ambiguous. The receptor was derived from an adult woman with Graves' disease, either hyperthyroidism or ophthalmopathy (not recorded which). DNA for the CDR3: TGCAGTGCTAGAGATCCCGGGTCCGAGCAGTACTTC. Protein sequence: CSARDPGSEQYF.